A single sample gave rise to the 21 T cell receptor beta chains below, sequenced in a study of T cells in Graves' hyperthyroidism and ophthalmopathy. TCR beta CDR3 region amplification was performed from RNA transcripts. HTBI primers were the set used in a first-round RT-PCR of the TCR CDR3. TCRdb independently ran MiXCR on the multiplex PCR reads; one entry per CDR3 protein. The profile shows some 320,000 distinct CDR3 sequences, around 15% of them singletons. The sequencing input was blood. These receptors all stem from a woman aged 40 to 50 with Graves' ophthalmopathy.

The rearrangement joins TRBV11-2 to TRBJ2-1, with 7 nucleotides matching TRBD1. This CDR3 region has 16 residues. Per the germline V gene, CDR1 is SGHAT and CDR2 is FQNNGV. V trimming: 3 bases; J trimming: 1 base; junction bases outside the gene matches: 6. The CDR3 protein is CASSLGTGASYNEQFF. In DNA, the CDR3 is TGTGCCAGCAGCTTGGGAACAGGGGCGTCCTACAATGAGCAGTTCTTC.

This clonotype showed up just a few times. The rearrangement links TRBV19 to TRBJ2-7, with 10 nucleotides matching TRBD1. J lost 3 bases, V lost 3 bases, and 14 bases had no gene match. There are 18 residues in the CDR3. CDR1 and CDR2 (germline): LNHDA, SQIVND (reference sequence). The CDR3: CASSIGGTGVPGSYEQYF. In nucleotides, the CDR3 is TGTGCCAGTAGTATCGGGGGGACAGGGGTCCCTGGTAGCTACGAGCAGTACTTC.

Ten or more counts support this clonotype. The V gene is TRBV6-1, the J gene TRBJ1-1, with D maybe TRBD1 (6 bases). Trimming removed 3 bases from V and 8 bases from J, with 19 bases in between. The CDR3 sequence is 15 residues long. Germline V gives CDR1 MNHNS, CDR2 SASEGT. CDR3 in DNA: TGTGCCAGCAGTGAGCCGCAACGGGACACTTCAGAAGCTTTCTTT. It is translated as CASSEPQRDTSEAFF.

This clonotype was counted at least ten times. DNA of the CDR3: TGCAGTGCTAGAGATCGCGAGGGTTTCACTGAAGCTTTCTTT. Translation gives CSARDREGFTEAFF. The V call is TRBV20-1, the J call TRBJ1-1, with D unclear. V lost 0 bases and J lost 4, with 12 bases in between. CDR1 and CDR2 from the germline V gene are DFQATT and SNEGSKA (reference sequence). The CDR3 spans 14 residues.

There are a few counts of this clonotype. This chain links TRBV6-1 with TRBJ1-1; TRBD1 might be the D (5 bases). This CDR3 comprises 13 residues. Trimming left V 6 bases short and J 1 base short, with 9 bases between. The V gene's germline CDR1 is MNHNS and CDR2 SASEGT. CDR3 amino acids: CASRQVENTEAFF. DNA for the CDR3: TGTGCCAGCAGACAGGTGGAGAACACTGAAGCTTTCTTT.

This clonotype was counted many times. The V and J genes are TRBV7-8 and TRBJ2-1; TRBD2 aligns across 7 bases. This CDR3 comprises 17 residues. CDR1 and CDR2 from the germline V gene are SGHVS and FQNEAQ. J lost 3 bases, V lost 3 bases, and 11 bases had no gene match. Here the CDR3 reads CASSLDKPGLYYNEQFF. The CDR3 region has the DNA TGTGCCAGCAGCTTGGACAAACCGGGACTATACTACAATGAGCAGTTCTTC.

This clonotype was detected ten times or more. The chain recombines TRBV19 with TRBJ1-6, with a tentative D call TRBD1 (5 bases). Trimming removed 9 bases at V and 7 bases at J, with 13 bases between. Germline-derived CDR1 and CDR2 are LNHDA and SQIVND (reference sequence). The CDR3 has 13 residues. CDR3 protein: CASRQSQNSPLHF. DNA of the CDR3: TGTGCCAGCAGACAGAGTCAGAATTCACCCCTCCACTTT.

In its sample, this clonotype was seen a few times. Just one base apart from a much larger clone, this may be a read error. The chain combines TRBV11-1 with TRBJ1-1, with D uncertain. The CDR3 totals 15 residues. Trimming took off 5 bases at V and 1 base at J, with 14 bases between the two ends. Germline V gives CDR1 SGHAT, CDR2 FQDESV (reference sequence). The DNA of the CDR3 is TGTGCCAGCAGCCCTAGTGGGATCGGGAACACTGAAGCTTTCTTT. Protein product: CASSPSGIGNTEAFF.

This clonotype was detected only a few times. The chain has TRBV7-9 and TRBJ2-7; TRBD1 is a possible D gene (5 bases). Germline V lookup: CDR1 SEHNR, CDR2 FQNEAQ (reference sequence). The ends were cut back, 2 bases at V and 7 bases at J, with 12 bases in the middle. The CDR3 loop spans 13 amino acids. CDR3 protein: CASSLIDAGEQYF. Here the CDR3 DNA reads TGTGCCAGCAGCTTAATTGATGCAGGGGAGCAGTACTTC.

This clonotype was recorded at least ten times. The V call is TRBV19, the J call TRBJ2-5; the match to TRBD1 covers 8 bases. V was clipped by 10 bases and J by 3 bases; unmatched bases: 7. Germline V gene data show CDR1 as LNHDA and CDR2 as SQIVND (reference sequence). This CDR3 is 13 amino acids long. The CDR3 region is CATSQGAKETQYF. CDR3 coding DNA: TGTGCCACCTCGCAGGGGGCAAAAGAGACCCAGTACTTC.

In regard to this clonotype: This could be a read error, since a much larger clone is one nucleotide away. The chain has TRBV6-1 and TRBJ1-5; D unclear. This CDR3 region has 14 residues. CDR1 and CDR2 (germline): MNHNS, SASEGT. The CDR3 DNA follows: TGTGCCAGCAACCGGGAATATAGCAATCAGCCCCAGCGTTTT. Its protein is CASNREYSNQPQRF.

In this sample, this clonotype turned up a few times. J is TRBJ2-3 and V is TRBV4-1; 9 positions match TRBD2. V lost 2 bases, J lost 0 bases, and 15 bases stayed unmatched. Germline values: CDR1 MGHRA, CDR2 YSYEKL. This CDR3 region has 20 residues. DNA of the CDR3: TGCGCCAGCAGCCAACTCCCTCCTAGCGGGGTAATCTCTAGCACAGATACGCAGTATTTT. This translates into CASSQLPPSGVISSTDTQYF.

There are many counts of this clonotype. CDR3 coding DNA: TGCAGTGCGCGCGACACAGGGTATGGCTACACCTTC. Protein product: CSARDTGYGYTF. The chain recombines TRBV20-1 with TRBJ1-2; D may be TRBD1 (6 bases). V was trimmed by 6 bases and J by 5 bases, leaving 13 bases between them. This CDR3 region has 12 residues. The germline CDR1 and CDR2 sequences are DFQATT and SNEGSKA (reference sequence).

This clonotype came up many times. The rearrangement uses TRBV12-3 or TRBV12-4 and TRBJ1-1; possibly TRBD1 for D (6 bases). Trimming cost V 3 bases and J 4 bases, with 9 bases left between them. The CDR3 covers 13 residues. The CDR3 region has the DNA TGTGCCAGCAGTTTCGGCAGGGGCACTGAAGCTTTCTTT. The encoded protein is CASSFGRGTEAFF.

The J gene is TRBJ2-4, the V gene TRBV7-2; D is unresolved. CDR3 length equals 15 residues. The V and J ends lost 0 bases and 8 bases respectively, with 14 bases between them. Germline assignment: CDR1 SGHTA and CDR2 FQGNSA. As DNA, the CDR3 is TGTGCCAGCAGCTTAGCGACTCCACGACGGGACATTCAGTACTTC. It translates to CASSLATPRRDIQYF.

This clonotype occurred a few times. The V call is TRBV30, the J call TRBJ2-2; tentative D call: TRBD2 (6 bases). Germline assignment: CDR1 GTSNPN and CDR2 SVGIG (reference sequence). CDR3 length: 14 residues. Trimming removed 5 bases from V and 1 base from J, with 11 bases in between. Here the CDR3 reads CAWLSGLNTGELFF. CDR3 coding DNA: TGTGCCTGGCTAAGCGGGCTGAACACCGGGGAGCTGTTTTTT.

There are a few counts of this clonotype. This chain connects TRBV27 to TRBJ2-2, with 10 nucleotides matching TRBD2. Trimming at V came to 7 bases and at J to 4 bases, leaving 6 bases not matched to a gene. CDR1 and CDR2 from the germline V gene are MNHEY and SMNVEV (reference sequence). The CDR3 is made up of 15 amino acids. The CDR3 loop reads CASNPSGRVTGELFF. DNA for the CDR3: TGTGCCAGCAACCCAAGCGGGAGGGTCACCGGGGAGCTGTTTTTT.

At least ten counts were recorded for this clonotype. The chain employs TRBV5-1 and TRBJ1-4; 8 nucleotides match TRBD1. From germline, CDR1 is SGHRS and CDR2 YFSETQ. V gave up 3 bases and J gave up 5 bases; unmatched junction bases: 6. The CDR3 is made up of 15 amino acids. CDR3 sequence reads: CASSYTGTGNEKLFF. The CDR3 nucleotides are TGCGCCAGCAGCTACACCGGGACAGGAAATGAAAAACTGTTTTTT.

V is TRBV7-9 and J is TRBJ2-3; D not certain. V was shortened by 5 bases and J by 6 bases, with 27 bases between the two germline ends. In germline, CDR1 is SEHNR, CDR2 FQNEAQ (reference sequence). This CDR3 contains 18 residues. The CDR3 region has the DNA TGTGCCAGCAGCCACCCAATCGTTGACCCTTACGCTTGGGATACGCAGTATTTT. The encoded protein is CASSHPIVDPYAWDTQYF.

This clonotype was counted many times. The chain combines TRBV2 with TRBJ1-5; D not certain. The CDR3 is 13 residues long. V was trimmed by 5 bases and J by 4 bases, leaving 9 bases between them. The germline V gene has CDR1 SNHLY and CDR2 FYNNEI. The CDR3 protein is CASSQERNQPQHF. In DNA, the CDR3 is TGTGCCAGCAGTCAGGAAAGGAATCAGCCCCAGCATTTT.

This clonotype was observed many times. The chain combines TRBV28 with TRBJ1-1; D is unresolved. Deletions cut 0 bases from V and 1 base from J, with 9 bases between. The CDR3 runs to 15 residues. The V gene's germline CDR1 is MDHEN and CDR2 SYDVKM. CDR3 amino acids: CASSLWADSNTEAFF. In nucleotides, the CDR3 is TGTGCCAGCAGTTTATGGGCCGACTCGAACACTGAAGCTTTCTTT.